This TCR beta chain is from a study of molecular identifiers for immune sequencing clone quantification (dated by TCRdb to the late 2010s). Regarding the research as a whole: For a replicate experiment, the RNA from either approximately 20,000 or 100,000 naive CD8 T cells was divided into five aliquots, and four of those aliquots went on to sequencing. The study was a methods study using CD8 T cells to benchmark molecular-identifier clustering-based TCR repertoire sequencing (MIDCIRS) and TCR RNA copy counting.

The library was generated by PCR. The listed sequencing device is NextSeq 500. Preparation of bulk TCR libraries followed a previously described approach, with the TCR primers listed in Table S5. Total RNA was purified with the Qiagen AllPrep DNA/RNA kit. Reads from multiple sequencing runs of the same library were pooled before analysis. Concerning the study's data processing: Reads were retained only if their TCR constant sequence matched exactly, and those retained reads were trimmed to 150 nt and grouped according to their 12-nt molecular barcodes. Reads in each barcode group were sub-clustered using a 15% Levenshtein threshold, and a quality-weighted consensus sequence was built for each RNA molecule. Non-functional sequences were discarded, and so were lower-count sequences lying one edit away from another sequence. On the basis of fitting two negative binomial distributions, barcode sub-clusters with fewer than 20% of the maximum read count were discarded. TCRdb took the public reads, trimmed them with fastp at Q25, ran MiXCR for clone calling and kept in-frame beta chains. Each entry merges the rows of one CDR3 protein and shows their most common DNA and genes. Here the V and J calls rest on TCRdb's processing, not on the authors' analysis. The sample data list 490,000 or so distinct CDR3 sequences, and less than 30% of these were observed just once. Around 0.76% of the sample lies in the top ten.

General findings and caveats noted by the study authors: Approximately 3.3 recovered TCR RNA copies per cell were obtained by modeling, versus around 10 by digital PCR, implying a capture efficiency of 25% to 30%. The sizes of highly expanded clones could end up underestimated when identical TCR molecules share a barcode. The naive libraries included spiked-in Jurkat TCR RNA (approximately 11 copies' worth), and this RNA is not part of the donor repertoire. In CMV-specific effector cells, clones with more than 20 RNA copies contained over 98% of molecules, whereas in naive cells such clones contained under 1% of molecules. Without barcode sub-clustering, chimeric consensus sequences inflated TCR diversity; chimeras reached as high as 47%. Even against a background of about a million naive CD8 T cells, spiked-in Jurkat TCR RNA amounting to a single cell's worth was reported to be detectable.

This clonotype was recorded many times. Its specific antigen is unknown. Base qualities are missing; no much larger clone stands one base away. From cysteine to phenylalanine, the CDR3 is 15 amino acids long. Only the CDR3 part of the read is kept: 45 bases, read in frame from the first base. From V the trimming removes 5 bases and from J it removes 4 bases, while the gene matches leave 13 bases of the junction unaccounted for. The germline V gene (reference sequence) provides CDR1 DFQATT and CDR2 SNEGSKA. Libraries of naive CD8 T cells were built from anywhere between about 18,000 and 1,000,000 sorted cells, with 10%, 30% or 50% of the purified RNA used. On a BD FACSAria II, naive CD8 T cells were FACS-sorted as CD8+CD4-CCR7+CD45RA+ and collected into RLT Plus buffer. To test detection sensitivity, Jurkat RNA equivalent to more than 9 TCR copies was spiked into samples of roughly 18,000-1,000,000 naive CD8 T cells. Enrichment of CD8 T cells was done with RosetteSep CD8+ T Cell Enrichment Cocktail plus Ficoll-Paque, and ACK red cell lysis came afterward.

The sequence came from a human donor in good health. Some libraries in this study had Jurkat cell RNA spiked in. The rearrangement joined TRBV20-1 to TRBJ1-1, with 7 junctional bases fitting TRBD1. Sequenced material: naive CD8+ T cells from blood, with Jurkat cell RNA spiked in. According to the study, the label for this sample's cell subset or site signals: FACS-sorted CD8+CD4-CCR7+CD45RA+ naive T cells. The CDR3 protein is CSAVTGARYITEAFF. The sequence in DNA is TGCAGTGCTGTCACAGGGGCCAGGTATATCACTGAAGCTTTCTTT.